This paragraph reports one T cell receptor beta chain. Its matching antigen is unknown. Genomic DNA constituted the template upon which TCR beta VDJ and CDR3 profiling was performed. TCRdb reprocessed the reads via MiXCR and lists one record per CDR3 protein. Of some 290,000 distinct CDR3 sequences in the sample, approximately 57% were seen once. This CDR3 has 16 residues. Germline CDR1 reads LNHNV; CDR2 reads YYDKDF (reference sequence). Between the trimmed V and J ends, which lost 0 bases and 5 bases, there was a span of 16 bases. These data are taken from a study of CD8+CD57+ T cells in acquired aplastic anemia. Across the study: Sorted CD4+ and CD8+ cell DNA averaged about 3 ug. Study-wide results and limits: Common to patients and controls were 25 to 30 CD8+ CDR3 sequences. Between the patient and control groups, CD8+ Simpson's diversity did not differ significantly.

The chain is built from TRBV15 and TRBJ1-1, with D possibly being TRBD1 (6 bases). Sequenced input: sorted CD4+, CD8+, or CD8+CD57+ T cells (not recorded which) from PBMCs. This clonotype originated in a human donor with severe aplastic anemia or a healthy control (not recorded which). The CDR3 sequence: CATSRDLQGGLTEAFF. CDR3 nucleotides: TGTGCCACCAGCAGAGACTTACAGGGTGGGTTGACTGAAGCTTTCTTT.